This is a list of T cell receptor beta chains from one sample in a study of shared clonotypes between healthy human individuals. Clones were sequenced by immunoSEQ multiplex PCR, and TCRdb holds only the in-frame ones, with some missing. The table shows some 2,100,000 clones, with approximately 94% occurring only once. What was sequenced was naive CD4+ T cells sorted from blood. The source is a man aged 18 to 30 in good health. The CDR3 runs from the conserved cysteine through the conserved F or W. The D gene is left open where the match is weak. Rows may omit the clone size; those that give it use once, few, many or a size class.

J gene | D gene | CDR3 length | clone size | V gene | CDR3 DNA | CDR3 protein
TRBJ1-1 | - | 13 | - | TRBV2 | TGTGCCAGCAGTGTTGCCTGGAACACTGAAGCTTTCTTT | CASSVAWNTEAFF
TRBJ2-7 | - | 16 | - | TRBV5-5 | TGTGCCAGCAGTTCCGGACCAGGGGTGGGTCTGTACGAGCAGTACTTC | CASSSGPGVGLYEQYF
TRBJ2-3 | - | 15 | - | TRBV9 | TGTGCCAGCAGCGTAGGCGGGGCGAGCACAGATACGCAGTATTTT | CASSVGGASTDTQYF
TRBJ1-1 | - | 15 | - | TRBV5-1 | TGCGCCAGCAGCTTGGACGTGGGCAGGAACACTGAAGCTTTCTTT | CASSLDVGRNTEAFF
TRBJ1-5 | - | 15 | - | TRBV7-8 | TGTGCCAGCAGCCCAATTGCGACTTTACCTCAGCCCCAGCATTTT | CASSPIATLPQPQHF
TRBJ2-3 | TRBD2 | 16 | - | TRBV5-4 | TGTGCCAGCAGCTTGGAGGCTAGCGGGGGGAAAGATACGCAGTATTTT | CASSLEASGGKDTQYF
TRBJ1-2 | - | 12 | - | TRBV28 | TGTGCCAGCAGTTTATCGGGTTATGGCTACACCTTC | CASSLSGYGYTF
TRBJ1-5 | - | 14 | - | TRBV19 | TGTGCCAGTAGAAGACATGGTAGCAATCAGCCCCAGCATTTT | CASRRHGSNQPQHF
TRBJ2-7 | - | 13 | - | TRBV6-5 | TGTGCCAGCAGTTCCCTAGGGGTGAGAGAGCAGTACTTC | CASSSLGVREQYF
TRBJ2-5 | TRBD1 | 13 | - | TRBV30 | TGTGCCCGATCGGGACAGGCCCAAGAGACCCAGTACTTC | CARSGQAQETQYF
TRBJ2-4 | - | 16 | - | TRBV10-3 | TGTGCCATCAGTGAGTCGGCTCCGGCCGCCAAAAACATTCAGTACTTC | CAISESAPAAKNIQYF
TRBJ2-3 | TRBD2 | 15 | - | TRBV29-1 | TGCAGCGTTGAGGAGAGCGGGAGGAACTCAGATACGCAGTATTTT | CSVEESGRNSDTQYF
TRBJ1-3 | TRBD1 | 13 | once | TRBV6-1 | TGTGCCAGCCGAGGACAGGGGATCAACACCATATATTTT | CASRGQGINTIYF
TRBJ2-1 | TRBD1 | 14 | - | TRBV6-1 | TGTGCCAGCAGTGATTGGGGACAGTTCAATGAGCAGTTCTTC | CASSDWGQFNEQFF
TRBJ1-6 | - | 14 | - | TRBV27 | TGTGCCAGCAGTTTCCGGGGGGACAATTCACCCCTCCACTTT | CASSFRGDNSPLHF
TRBJ1-6 | - | 18 | - | TRBV4-1 | TGCGCCAGCAGCCAAGATGTCTCAGGGAGCTCCTATAATTCACCCCTCCACTTT | CASSQDVSGSSYNSPLHF
TRBJ2-4 | - | 14 | - | TRBV5-1 | TGCGCCAGCAGCTTGTGGTCGGAGGGGGACATTCAGTACTTC | CASSLWSEGDIQYF
TRBJ2-7 | - | 17 | - | TRBV7-6 | TGTGCCAGCAGCTTAGACCCTCCGGCAGGGGCAAGCTACGAGCAGTACTTC | CASSLDPPAGASYEQYF
TRBJ2-1 | - | 16 | - | TRBV10-3 | TGTGCCACGCTCGGGTGGGGGAAGAGCTCCTACAATGAGCAGTTCTTC | CATLGWGKSSYNEQFF
TRBJ1-5 | TRBD1 | 21 | - | TRBV19 | TGTGCCAGTAGTATGGGAGGTCCGGGACAGGGGTCCCTATGGAGCAATCAGCCCCAGCATTTT | CASSMGGPGQGSLWSNQPQHF
TRBJ1-1 | TRBD1 | 17 | - | TRBV5-1 | TGCGCCAGCAGCTTGCCATTTACAGGGGCGTTGAACACTGAAGCTTTCTTT | CASSLPFTGALNTEAFF
TRBJ2-1 | TRBD2 | 22 | - | TRBV12-5 | TGTGCTAGTGGTTCCCCCCACTTAGCGGGGGGCGTGGGGAGAAGTAATCTTAATGAGCAGTTCTTC | CASGSPHLAGGVGRSNLNEQFF
TRBJ2-3 | TRBD2 | 15 | - | TRBV5-1 | TGCGCCAGCAGCGCCCCAGCGGGGAGCACAGATACGCAGTATTTT | CASSAPAGSTDTQYF
TRBJ2-7 | - | 14 | - | TRBV11-2 | TGTGCCAGCAGCCAGATTAGGACAACTTTCGAGCAGTACTTC | CASSQIRTTFEQYF
TRBJ2-3 | TRBD2 | 16 | - | TRBV18 | TGTGCCAGCTCACGCGGACTAGCGGGAGGGGCAGATACGCAGTATTTT | CASSRGLAGGADTQYF
TRBJ2-7 | - | 12 | once | TRBV7-9 | TGTGCCAGCCCCAGCCCAGGGCACGAGCAGTACTTC | CASPSPGHEQYF
TRBJ1-2 | - | 15 | - | TRBV6-5 | TGTGCCAGCAGGGCGAGCCCCGGGACGGCCTATGGCTACACCTTC | CASRASPGTAYGYTF
TRBJ2-2 | TRBD2 | 13 | - | TRBV10-3 | TGTGCCATCAGTGTAGCGGGCACCGGGGAGCTGTTTTTT | CAISVAGTGELFF
TRBJ1-1 | - | 14 | - | TRBV19 | TGTGCCAGTAGTATGACAGTTTTGAACACTGAAGCTTTCTTT | CASSMTVLNTEAFF
TRBJ1-2 | TRBD1 | 13 | - | TRBV10-3 | TGTGCCATCAGGGACAGGGGGTACTATGGCTACACCTTC | CAIRDRGYYGYTF
TRBJ2-3 | - | 13 | - | TRBV30 | TGTGCCTGGAGTGCCCGGGGACCAGATACGCAGTATTTT | CAWSARGPDTQYF
TRBJ1-5 | - | 14 | - | TRBV19 | TGTGCCAGTAAGGATCATGGAAGCAATCAGCCCCAGCATTTT | CASKDHGSNQPQHF
TRBJ2-1 | TRBD1 | 19 | - | TRBV4-1 | TGCGCCAGCAGCCGCAGGGGGCAGGCGATAATCCCTACCTACAATGAGCAGTTCTTC | CASSRRGQAIIPTYNEQFF
TRBJ2-7 | - | 16 | once | TRBV6-1 | TGTGCCAGCAGTGAATGGGGCACTAGGGGAACTTACGAGCAGTACTTC | CASSEWGTRGTYEQYF
TRBJ2-7 | TRBD1 | 14 | - | TRBV29-1 | TGCAGCGTGGGAACAGGGGGCGTAGCGTACGAGCAGTACTTC | CSVGTGGVAYEQYF
TRBJ2-1 | - | 14 | once | TRBV18 | TGTGCCAGCTCACGGGAGAGTAGCGGTGAAAGGGAGTTCTTC | CASSRESSGEREFF
TRBJ2-5 | TRBD2 | 14 | - | TRBV28 | TGTGCCAGCATCCAAGCGGGGGTACAAGAGACCCAGTACTTC | CASIQAGVQETQYF
TRBJ1-1 | TRBD1 | 14 | once | TRBV2 | TGTGCCAGCAGTGGGGAGGGGGCATTCACTGAAGCTTTCTTT | CASSGEGAFTEAFF
TRBJ2-3 | TRBD2 | 15 | - | TRBV5-5 | TGTGCCAGCAGCTCCGTGGGGGGGAGCCCAGATACGCAGTATTTT | CASSSVGGSPDTQYF
TRBJ2-6 | - | 17 | - | TRBV7-2 | TGTGCCAGCAGCTTAGTTGCCGTAGGCTCTGGGGCCAACGTCCTGACTTTC | CASSLVAVGSGANVLTF
TRBJ1-1 | - | 14 | - | TRBV18 | TGTGCCAGCTCAACCAACTCAGGGGACACTGAAGCTTTCTTT | CASSTNSGDTEAFF
TRBJ1-2 | - | 15 | - | TRBV19 | TGTGCCAGTACAGCACGGACGGCCCGCGACTATGGCTACACCTTC | CASTARTARDYGYTF